The following is a T cell receptor beta chain sequence with its context. This clonotype was picked up a small number of times. Its antigen has not been determined. It has no much larger one-base neighbor in the sample; base qualities were not kept. These data belong to a study of identical twins (TCRdb year 2016). In terms of the full investigation: To test whether fetal clonotypes persist, this study deep-sequenced TCR alpha and beta repertoires from monozygotic twins, from unrelated adults of various ages, and from cord blood. Replicate twin experiments were performed at different times using different library preparation protocols to rule out contamination.

Every donor was a healthy Caucasian. The twin cohort consisted of three pairs of female monozygotic twins, all aged about 18 to 29 years. Peripheral blood mononuclear cells were the source from which RNA for the TCR libraries was isolated. What the work shows at the level of the full study, not this receptor alone: Fewer insertions were carried by abundant cord blood beta clonotypes, a similar but weaker trend appeared in young adult naive repertoires, and no such trend appeared in memory repertoires. Zero-insertion analyses could be partly confounded by invariant T cells such as MAIT and iNKT, though diverse VJ usage argued against such confounding for most clonotypes. In beta out-of-frame sequences, excess twin sharing was weaker, because having fewer shared sequences lowered the signal-to-noise ratio. Conclusions relied on cross-sectional statistical analysis, since the same donors could not be followed over many years. Compared with coincidental sharing between unrelated individuals, out-of-frame TCR alpha sequences shared between twins had an excess of sequences with low generation probability. Recombination models systematically underestimated out-of-frame TCR alpha sharing in monozygotic twins but agreed with sharing between unrelated individuals.

V was cut back by 2 bases and J by 7 bases, leaving a gap of 11 bases between them. Inclusive of the bounding cysteine and phenylalanine, the CDR3 is 13 residues long. This entry keeps only the CDR3 DNA: 39 bases, framed from base 1. Per the germline V gene, MNHNS is the CDR1 and SASEGT is the CDR2. Receptor amplification or capture employed 5' RACE. The listed sequencing device is Illumina HiSeq 2000. A universal primer binding site was added through template switching, and the final cDNA carried a unique molecular identifier so that TCR cDNA molecules could be counted accurately. Specific primers in the conserved constant-segment region were used to synthesize first-strand cDNA for TCR alpha and beta chains. To control for contamination, every cDNA library carried two barcodes: a SMART-Mk sample barcode plus Illumina barcodes. TruSeq adapter sequences and Illumina sample barcodes were added in two successive PCR steps. The TCR alpha and beta cDNA libraries were sequenced on the Illumina HiSeq platform using custom primers. As for the authors' bioinformatics: Unique molecular identifiers were extracted from raw reads with MiGEC, and CDR3 positions were determined with MiXCR. For each individual, recombination models were inferred using an EM algorithm with the repgenHMM and IGoR tools. Shared clonotypes were analyzed with the tcR package in R, and sharing was normalized by the product of cloneset sizes. To study raw recombination free of thymic and clonal selection effects, out-of-frame nonproductive sequences were analyzed. The raw public data were reprocessed by TCRdb itself: fastp quality trimming at Q25, MiXCR clonotype calling, in-frame beta chains only. Identical CDR3 proteins give one entry, which carries the most common genes and DNA. What appears here as the V and J calls and clone size reflects TCRdb's work, not the paper's. Present in this sample are under 800,000 distinct CDR3 sequences, less than 25% of which were seen just once. Of the sample, roughly 4% is held by the ten largest clones.

The same specimen was also included in a second study, on T cells expressing NK-cell markers. As the second publication notes: TCR beta-chain repertoires were profiled in sorted CD3+CD56+NKG2C+, CD3+CD56+NKG2C- and CD3+CD56-NKG2C+ T-cell subsets from several donors. Of the eight sequenced donors, seven were found to be HCMV-seropositive and one was found to be HCMV-seronegative. In several experiments an anti-gammadeltaTCR antibody was added to restrict sorting to alphabetaTCR-expressing T cells. In six donors, the dominant CD3+CD56+NKG2C+ clonotypes ranked among the top 10 CD8+ clonotypes, making up roughly 1.0-8% of CD8+ T cells. Those dominant clonotypes were again the most abundant among CD3+CD56-NKG2C+ cells in a handful of donors, at roughly 25-65%. Whether the expanded NKG2C-expressing T cell clones were specific for HCMV antigens remained unclear. All eight donors whose samples were sequenced were randomly selected healthy volunteers, three of them men and five women. To determine HCMV serostatus, a commercial ELISA kit was used to detect HCMV-specific IgG in serum. For several donors, bulk peripheral blood T-cell repertoires were also sequenced from unsorted PBMC. MIGEC was used to demultiplex reads and group reads by UMI, and MiTCR was used to assemble and quantify clonotypes. Only TCR cDNA sequences supported by at least two reads were kept to exclude erroneous sequences. Downstream repertoire analysis used the tcR package, and clonotypes were matched across fractions by CDR3 nucleotide sequence plus V segment. Antigen specificity was annotated against VDJdb with VDJmatch, allowing one amino acid substitution in CDR3.

The TCR was taken from a young woman in good health. Sequenced material: PBMCs. The rearrangement combines TRBV6-1 with TRBJ2-5; no D segment can be confidently identified. The CDR3 sequence is CASSERTVGTQYF. The DNA sequence is TGTGCCAGCAGTGAAAGGACCGTGGGGACCCAGTACTTC.